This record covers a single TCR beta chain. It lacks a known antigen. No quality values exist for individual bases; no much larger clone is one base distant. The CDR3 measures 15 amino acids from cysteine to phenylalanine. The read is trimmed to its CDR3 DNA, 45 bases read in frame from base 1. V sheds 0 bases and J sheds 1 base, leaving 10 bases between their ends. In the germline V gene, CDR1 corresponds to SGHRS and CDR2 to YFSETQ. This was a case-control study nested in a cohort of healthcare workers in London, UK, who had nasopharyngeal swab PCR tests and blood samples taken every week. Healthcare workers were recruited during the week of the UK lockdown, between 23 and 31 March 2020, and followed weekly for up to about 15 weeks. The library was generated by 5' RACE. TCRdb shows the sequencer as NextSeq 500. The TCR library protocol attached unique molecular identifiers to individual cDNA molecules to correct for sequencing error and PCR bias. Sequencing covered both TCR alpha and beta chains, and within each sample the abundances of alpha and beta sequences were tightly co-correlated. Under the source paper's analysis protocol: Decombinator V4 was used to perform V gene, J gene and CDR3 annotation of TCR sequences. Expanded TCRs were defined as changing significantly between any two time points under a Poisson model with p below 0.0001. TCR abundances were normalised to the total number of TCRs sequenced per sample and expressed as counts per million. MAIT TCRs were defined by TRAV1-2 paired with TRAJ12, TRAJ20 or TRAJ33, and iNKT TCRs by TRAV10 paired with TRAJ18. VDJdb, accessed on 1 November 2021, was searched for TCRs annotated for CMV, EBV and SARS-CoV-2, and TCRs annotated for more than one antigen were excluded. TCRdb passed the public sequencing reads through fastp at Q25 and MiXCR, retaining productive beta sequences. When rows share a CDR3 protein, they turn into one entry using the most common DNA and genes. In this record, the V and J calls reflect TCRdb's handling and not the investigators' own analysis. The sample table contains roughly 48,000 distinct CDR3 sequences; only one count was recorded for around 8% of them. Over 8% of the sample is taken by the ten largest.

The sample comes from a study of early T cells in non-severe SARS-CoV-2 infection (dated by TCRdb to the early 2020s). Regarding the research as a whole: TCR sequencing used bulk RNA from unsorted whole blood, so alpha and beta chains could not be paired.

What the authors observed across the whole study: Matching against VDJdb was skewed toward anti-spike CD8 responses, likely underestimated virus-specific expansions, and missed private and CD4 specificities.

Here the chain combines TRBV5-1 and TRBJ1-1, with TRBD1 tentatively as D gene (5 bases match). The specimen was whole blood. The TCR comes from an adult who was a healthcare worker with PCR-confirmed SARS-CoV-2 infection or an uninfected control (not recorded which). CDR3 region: CASSLVAGTNTEAFF. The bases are TGCGCCAGCAGCTTGGTGGCAGGGACGAACACTGAAGCTTTCTTT.